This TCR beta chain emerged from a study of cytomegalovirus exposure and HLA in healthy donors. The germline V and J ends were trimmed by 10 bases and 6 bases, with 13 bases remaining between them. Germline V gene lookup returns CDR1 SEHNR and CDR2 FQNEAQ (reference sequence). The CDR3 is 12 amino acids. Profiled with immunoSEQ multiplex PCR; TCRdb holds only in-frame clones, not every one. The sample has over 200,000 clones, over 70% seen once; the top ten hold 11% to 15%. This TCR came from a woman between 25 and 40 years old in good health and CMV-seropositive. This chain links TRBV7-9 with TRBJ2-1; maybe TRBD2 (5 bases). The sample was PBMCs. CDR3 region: CATVLGVNEQFF. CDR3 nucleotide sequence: TGTGCCACCGTACTAGGAGTCAATGAGCAGTTCTTC.